This T cell receptor beta chain is from a study of cytomegalovirus exposure and HLA in healthy donors. A note on this clone: Antigen: not known.

The PCR was carried out with 60 Vbeta primers and 13 Jbeta primers. Only in-frame clones appear in the TCRdb table, and some are missing; sequencing was by immunoSEQ multiplex PCR. The sample has roughly 40,000 clones. Overall study results and limits: TCR beta sequences numbering some 17,000 were associated with HLA alleles at 0.05 false discovery rate in a later analysis. According to reports, the classifier identified cytomegalovirus status with high specificity and sensitivity.

The germline V gene encodes CDR1 LGHNA and CDR2 YSLEER. V shed 1 base and J 2 bases; nucleotides not matched to a gene: 10. The CDR3 totals 19 residues. The chain combines TRBV4-3 with TRBJ2-1; 11 bases line up with TRBD2. This TCR derives from a male donor in good health and CMV-seronegative. Sequencing input: PBMCs. The chain's CDR3 is CASSQVRLAGGPAYNEQFF. CDR3 nucleotides: TGCGCCAGCAGCCAAGTACGGCTAGCGGGAGGTCCCGCCTACAATGAGCAGTTCTTC.